The rows below give T cell receptor beta chains drawn from one sample of a study of Ad26.COV2.S vaccination and SARS-CoV-2 variants. Sequencing was performed with immunoSEQ multiplex PCR; in TCRdb, only in-frame clones are kept and a portion is missing. The table shows 350,000 to 500,000 clones, with around 87% occurring only once. Sequencing used peripheral blood, obtained in a trial of Ad26.COV2.S vaccine versus placebo. These TCRs come from a person aged 18 to 65 who received the Ad26.COV2.S COVID-19 vaccine or a placebo. CDR3s include the opening cysteine and the closing phenylalanine or tryptophan. D genes are given only for firm matches. Size is omitted from some rows. Given values are once, few, many or a class for expanded clones.

clone_size	d_call	v_call	j_call	cdr3_aa	cdr3_nt
once	TRBD1	TRBV5-3	TRBJ2-7	CARSLGSGTGAYEQYF	TGTGCCAGAAGCTTGGGTTCCGGGACAGGGGCCTACGAGCAGTACTTC
-	-	TRBV7-9	TRBJ1-1	CASSLGDRTNTEAFF	TGTGCCAGCAGCTTGGGCGACAGGACGAACACTGAAGCTTTCTTT
-	-	TRBV9	TRBJ1-2	CASSVEFHPGNYGYTF	TGTGCCAGCAGCGTAGAATTTCATCCAGGGAACTATGGCTACACCTTC
-	-	TRBV29-1	TRBJ1-1	CSVWAGALNTEAFF	TGCAGCGTCTGGGCCGGGGCGCTGAACACTGAAGCTTTCTTT
-	TRBD1	TRBV7-3	TRBJ2-3	CASSLSRTGGAEGTQYF	TGTGCCAGCAGCTTAAGTAGGACAGGGGGCGCGGAGGGTACGCAGTATTTT
-	-	TRBV4-1	TRBJ2-7	CASSQVADTTYEQYF	TGCGCCAGCAGCCAAGTCGCAGACACGACCTACGAGCAGTACTTC
few	-	TRBV10-3	TRBJ1-3	CATGFGSGNTIYF	TGTGCCACCGGTTTTGGCTCTGGAAACACCATATATTTT
few	-	TRBV20-1	TRBJ1-2	CSDGTFYGYTF	TGCAGTGATGGGACTTTCTATGGCTACACCTTC
-	TRBD1	TRBV5-1	TRBJ2-7	CASSLGQGAQYEQYF	TGCGCCAGCAGCTTGGGGCAGGGGGCCCAATACGAGCAGTACTTC
-	TRBD2	TRBV4-1	TRBJ2-1	CASSQGGSGGAAEQFF	TGCGCCAGCAGCCAAGGAGGCAGCGGGGGGGCCGCTGAGCAGTTCTTC
-	-	TRBV5-8	TRBJ1-4	CASSLDLGGTNEKLFF	TGTGCCAGCAGCTTGGACCTAGGGGGGACTAATGAAAAACTGTTTTTT
-	TRBD2	TRBV5-1	TRBJ2-5	CASSTASGPQTQYF	TGCGCCAGCAGCACCGCTAGCGGCCCCCAGACCCAGTACTTC
-	-	TRBV18	TRBJ1-2	CASSPGGGLTGYTF	TGTGCCAGCTCCCCTGGGGGGGGGCTGACTGGCTACACCTTC
-	-	TRBV7-3	TRBJ2-1	CASSLGGSYNEQFF	TGTGCCAGCAGTTTGGGGGGATCCTACAATGAGCAGTTCTTC
few	-	TRBV3-1/TRBV3-2	TRBJ1-3	CASSHGAGNTIYF	TGTGCCAGCAGCCACGGCGCTGGAAACACCATATATTTT
-	-	TRBV27	TRBJ2-7	CASSYKGIVGEQYF	TGTGCCAGCAGTTATAAGGGGATTGTAGGCGAGCAGTACTTC
-	TRBD2	TRBV18	TRBJ2-2	CASSPLGLAGTRGGTGELFF	TGTGCCAGCTCTCCCCTCGGTCTAGCGGGGACCCGCGGGGGAACCGGGGAGCTGTTTTTT
-	TRBD1	TRBV28	TRBJ1-2	CASREQGALGYGYTF	TGTGCCAGCAGGGAACAGGGGGCGCTGGGGTATGGCTACACCTTC
-	TRBD1	TRBV27	TRBJ1-6	CASSLIGQGQSPLHF	TGTGCCAGCAGTTTGATAGGACAGGGGCAATCACCCCTCCACTTT
once	-	TRBV9	TRBJ2-7	CASSPNHF	TGTGCCAGCAGCCCTAATCACTTC
-	-	TRBV18	TRBJ2-5	CASSPPLREVETQYF	TGTGCCAGCTCACCACCGTTGCGGGAAGTAGAGACCCAGTACTTC
-	TRBD2	TRBV10-1	TRBJ2-5	CASSEGASGQETQYF	TGCGCCAGCAGTGAAGGGGCTAGCGGCCAAGAGACCCAGTACTTC